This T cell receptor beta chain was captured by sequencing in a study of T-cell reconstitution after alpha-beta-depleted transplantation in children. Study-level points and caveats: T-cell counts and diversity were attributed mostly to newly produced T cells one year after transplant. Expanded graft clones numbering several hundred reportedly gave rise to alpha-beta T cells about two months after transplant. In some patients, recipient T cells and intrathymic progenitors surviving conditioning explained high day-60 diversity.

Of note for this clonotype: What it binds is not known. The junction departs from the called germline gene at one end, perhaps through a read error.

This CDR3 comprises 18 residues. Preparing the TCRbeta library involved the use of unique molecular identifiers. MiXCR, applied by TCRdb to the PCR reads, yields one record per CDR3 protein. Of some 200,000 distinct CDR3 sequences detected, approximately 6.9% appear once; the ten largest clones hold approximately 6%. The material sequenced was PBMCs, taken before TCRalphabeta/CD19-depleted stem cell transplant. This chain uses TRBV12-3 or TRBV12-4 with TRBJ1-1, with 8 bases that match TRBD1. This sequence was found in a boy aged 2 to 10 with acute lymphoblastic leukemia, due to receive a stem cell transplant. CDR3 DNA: TGTACCAGCAGTTTTCTTTTAGGACAGGGCCCTCCTGACACTGAAGCTTTCTTT. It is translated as CTSSFLLGQGPPDTEAFF.